This TCR beta chain came from a study of tumor-infiltrating lymphocytes in oesophageal squamous cell carcinoma. Using its own MiXCR run on the PCR reads, TCRdb lists one record per CDR3 protein. The profile shows fewer than 16,000 distinct CDR3 sequences, approximately 56% of them singletons. The CDR3 spans 13 residues. Germline V gene data show CDR1 as SGHAT and CDR2 as FQNNGV. V lost 8 bases to trimming and J lost 3 bases, with 13 bases between them. The genes are TRBV11-2 and TRBJ1-1; TRBD1 is a possible D gene (5 bases). Sequenced: esophageal tumor tissue. This receptor was obtained from a male donor with esophageal squamous cell carcinoma. The CDR3 is CASLGGWHTEAFF. The CDR3, as DNA: TGTGCCAGCTTGGGGGGGTGGCACACTGAAGCTTTCTTT.